This paragraph reports one TCR beta chain. CDR3 size: 14 residues. Per the germline V gene, CDR1 is SQVTM and CDR2 is ANQGSEA. V dropped 4 bases and J dropped 13 bases, with 22 bases sitting between them. This specimen comes from a study of blood T cell repertoires in COVID-19. About the research overall: In each case, the material was cDNA or gDNA derived from T cells, B-cell-depleted T cells, or PBMCs.

Sequenced by immunoSEQ multiplex PCR; TCRdb stores in-frame clones only, minus some. The sample includes around 280,000 clones, almost 90% seen only once; the top ten take about 1.5%. The age range of participants was 18 to 89 years, with residence in more than 20 US areas. Categorization into cohorts depended on clinical history that participants reported. The rearrangement links TRBV29-1 to TRBJ1-4, with D possibly matching TRBD1 (5 bases). Specimen: PBMCs or T cells enriched from blood (not recorded which). This TCR derives from a woman aged 18-29 years with acute COVID-19. The CDR3 DNA reads as TGCAGCGTTGGAAACAACTTGGGGGTGGGAGGACTGTTTTTT. Translation gives CSVGNNLGVGGLFF.